What follows is one TCR beta chain and its context. This sample was included in a study of blood T cell repertoires in COVID-19. The CDR3 length is 14 residues. The germline V gene has CDR1 MNHEY and CDR2 SMNVEV (reference sequence). V was pared by 7 bases and J by 7 bases, with 5 bases of the junction left unmatched. Sequencing used immunoSEQ multiplex PCR; TCRdb keeps in-frame clones, though not all of them. Of about 370,000 clones detected, roughly 90% appear once; the ten largest clones hold around 3%. Sequences were obtained from peripheral blood. The sequence was collected from a woman in her 30s with COVID-19, enrolled during active disease. The chain employs TRBV27 and TRBJ1-6; 9 nucleotides agree with TRBD1. CDR3 sequence (DNA): TGTGCCAGCACCTCGGACAGGGGCAATTCACCCCTCCACTTT. Its protein product is CASTSDRGNSPLHF.